This T cell receptor (beta chain) comes out of a study of blood T cell repertoires in COVID-19. The CDR3 extends over 12 amino acids. Trimming left V 5 bases short and J 8 bases short, with 9 bases between. Germline V gene sequence: CDR1 SGHAT, CDR2 FQNNGV. Sequenced by immunoSEQ multiplex PCR; TCRdb stores in-frame clones only, minus some. The sample lists 100,000 or so clones; roughly 86% were seen once. This receptor was obtained from a human donor in a cohort sampled during active COVID-19. The sample consisted of peripheral blood. The chain employs TRBV11-2 and TRBJ1-4; TRBD1 might be the D (5 bases). DNA of the CDR3: TGTGCCAGCAGCCGTCGACAGGAAAAACTGTTTTTT. This translates into CASSRRQEKLFF.